This T cell receptor (beta chain) was sequenced for a study of tumor-infiltrating lymphocytes in primary liver carcinoma. The wider study: Tumors were staged T1-T3 N0M0 and measured 4.2 to 10 cm across. Study-wide findings and caveats: Without sorting, CD4+ versus CD8+ T cell repertoires were not compared. Tumor tissue displayed a significantly greater top-250-clone fraction than blood (p = 0.039).

Note on this clonotype: Its cognate antigen is unknown. The conserved final phenylalanine or tryptophan is absent from the CDR3, which likely points to a read error.

The input was around 530 ng total RNA; TCR beta cDNA was made from it with a constant-region primer. Libraries covering TCR beta were generated through three nested multiplex PCR rounds (using a slightly modified ARM-PCR). It was with TRBV1-TRBV30 forward primers and a C-beta reverse primer that the first two PCR rounds were run, at around 11 cycles each. TCRdb called the multiplex PCR reads again in MiXCR, with one record for every CDR3 protein. This sample has about 210,000 distinct CDR3 sequences, with 65% found just once. RNA isolated from unsorted whole blood supplied the blood RNA, with germline DNA also extracted. The collection of approximately 4.1 milliliters of peripheral blood preceded surgery. The CDR3 covers 16 residues. V was clipped by 7 bases and J by 5 bases, with 21 bases between them. Germline V lookup: CDR1 SGHAT, CDR2 FQNNGV.

The V gene is TRBV11-2, the J gene TRBJ2-1; D perhaps matches TRBD2 (6 bases). Sequences were obtained from peripheral blood. The sequence derives from a woman aged 60-75 years with primary liver carcinoma and hepatitis B virus infection. This CDR3 reads CASKRLRGRTDNEQFI. DNA for the CDR3: TGTGCCAGCAAGAGGTTACGGGGGAGAACGGACAATGAGCAGTTCATC.